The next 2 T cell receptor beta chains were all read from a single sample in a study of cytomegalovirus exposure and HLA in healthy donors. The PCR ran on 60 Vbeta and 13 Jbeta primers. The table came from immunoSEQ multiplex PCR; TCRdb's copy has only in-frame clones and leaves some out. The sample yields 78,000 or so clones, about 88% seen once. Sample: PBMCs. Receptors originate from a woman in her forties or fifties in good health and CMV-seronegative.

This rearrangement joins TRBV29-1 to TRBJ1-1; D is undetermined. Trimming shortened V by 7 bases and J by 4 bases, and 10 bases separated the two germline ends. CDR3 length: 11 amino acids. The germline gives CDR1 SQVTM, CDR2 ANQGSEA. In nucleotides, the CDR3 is TGCAGCGCCACTGAAAGCACTGAAGCTTTCTTT. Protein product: CSATESTEAFF.

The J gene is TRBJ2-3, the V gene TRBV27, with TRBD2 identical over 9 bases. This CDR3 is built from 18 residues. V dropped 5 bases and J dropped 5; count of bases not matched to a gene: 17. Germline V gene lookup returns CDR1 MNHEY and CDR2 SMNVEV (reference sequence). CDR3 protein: CASSGSLAGVGGGDTQYF. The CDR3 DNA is TGTGCCAGCAGTGGGTCTTTAGCGGGAGTCGGCGGGGGAGATACGCAGTATTTT.